One T cell receptor (beta chain) is described in this entry. The cohort excluded patients with autoimmune disease history or systemic immunosuppression. Blood sampling was done at baseline, cycle 4 day 1, and cycle 7 day 1. The entry originates in a study of OX40 agonist ivuxolimab in advanced cancers. Sequencing was performed with immunoSEQ multiplex PCR; in TCRdb, only in-frame clones are kept and a portion is missing. The table lists about 66,000 clones, around 90% of them singletons, with 0.67% in the top ten. Germline V CDR1 and CDR2: SGHTA, FQGTGA. V shed 5 bases and J shed 0 bases, with 9 bases lying between them. CDR3 size: 14 residues.

The TCR comes from an adult with an advanced solid tumor such as melanoma, head and neck, liver or kidney cancer. Specimen: CD4+ or CD8+ T cells sorted from blood, collected in a trial of the OX40 agonist ivuxolimab. The chain links TRBV7-3 to TRBJ2-3, with unresolved D. CDR3 region: CASSPDRSTDTQYF. CDR3 nucleotide sequence: TGTGCCAGCAGCCCGGACCGCAGCACAGATACGCAGTATTTT.